This T cell receptor beta chain emerged from a study of blood T cells in healthy people across ages. Findings of the study overall: Long-lived donors exceeded aged donors in naive CD4+ cells and diversity.

The authors ran a second PCR of 7 to 11 cycles using a sample-barcoded 5' primer and a J-beta primer mix. TCRdb independently ran MiXCR on the 5' RACE reads; one entry per CDR3 protein. Here the sample spans about 1.6 million distinct CDR3 sequences, around 35% being singletons. A note on this clonotype: Antigen specificity is unknown.

Each donor was a healthy Caucasian individual from Russia, aged about 6 to 95. Investigators took approximately 9.4 milliliters of peripheral blood from every donor. The sequencing input was blood. The clonotype originates from a young woman in good health.

The CDR3 spells CASRARGRNEQFF. CDR3 nucleotide sequence: TGTGCCAGCCGGGCCAGGGGTAGGAATGAGCAGTTCTTC. The rearrangement links TRBV6-2 or TRBV6-3 to TRBJ2-1; TRBD1 is a possible D gene (6 bases). Germline CDR1 is MNHEY and CDR2 is SVGEGT. V shed 8 bases and J shed 7 bases, with 15 bases lying between them. The CDR3 contains 13 residues.